This T cell receptor beta chain was documented in a study of blood T cell repertoires in COVID-19. Produced via immunoSEQ multiplex PCR; TCRdb's table is partial and in-frame only. The table records 250,000 to 300,000 clones, roughly nine tenths of them present only once. This sequence was found in a man between 45 and 60 years old with acute or convalescent COVID-19. Sequencing was performed on peripheral blood.

DNA of the CDR3: TGTGCCAGCAGTTTCCCAGGGACCTACAATGAGCAGTTCTTC. This gives the protein CASSFPGTYNEQFF. This chain links TRBV27 with TRBJ2-1, with D possibly TRBD1 on 5 matching bases. CDR3 length: 14 amino acids. From germline, CDR1 is MNHEY and CDR2 SMNVEV (reference sequence). Trimming left V 3 bases short and J 2 bases short, with 8 bases between.